The T cell receptor beta chain under discussion was sequenced for a study of cytomegalovirus exposure and HLA in healthy donors. The length of the CDR3 is 17 residues. CDR1 and CDR2 from the germline V gene are LGHNA and YNFKEQ. V was trimmed by 0 bases and J by 0 bases, leaving 15 bases between them. The PCR ran on 60 Vbeta and 13 Jbeta primers. The data were produced by immunoSEQ multiplex PCR, yet TCRdb's version contains in-frame clones alone and is incomplete. This table holds over 110,000 clones, around 82% found once. The sequencing sample was made of PBMCs. The chain joins TRBV4-2 to TRBJ2-7; maybe TRBD1 (6 bases). This clonotype was sampled from a woman aged 18-29 years in good health and CMV-seropositive. The CDR3 here is CASSQDTMGAPSYEQYF. CDR3 nucleotide sequence: TGTGCCAGCAGCCAAGATACTATGGGGGCCCCCTCCTACGAGCAGTACTTC.